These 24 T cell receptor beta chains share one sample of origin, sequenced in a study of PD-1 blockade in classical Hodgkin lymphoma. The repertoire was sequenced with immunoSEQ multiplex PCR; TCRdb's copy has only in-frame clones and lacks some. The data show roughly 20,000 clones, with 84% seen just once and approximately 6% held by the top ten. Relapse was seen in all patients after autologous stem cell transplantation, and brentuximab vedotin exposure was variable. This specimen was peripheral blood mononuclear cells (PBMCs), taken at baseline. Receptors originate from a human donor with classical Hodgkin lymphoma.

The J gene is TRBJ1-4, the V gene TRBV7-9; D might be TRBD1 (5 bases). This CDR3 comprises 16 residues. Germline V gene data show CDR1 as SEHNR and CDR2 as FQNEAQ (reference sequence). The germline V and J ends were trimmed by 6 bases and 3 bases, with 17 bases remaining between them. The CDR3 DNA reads TGTGCCAGCAGTGACTTGGGGGTTAGAGCTAATGAAAAACTGTTTTTT. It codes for CASSDLGVRANEKLFF.

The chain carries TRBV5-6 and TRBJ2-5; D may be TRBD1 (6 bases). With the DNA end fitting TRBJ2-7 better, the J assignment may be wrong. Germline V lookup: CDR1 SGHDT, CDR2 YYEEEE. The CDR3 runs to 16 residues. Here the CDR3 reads CASSLGTAKALYEQYF. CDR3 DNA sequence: TGTGCCAGCAGCTTGGGGACAGCAAAAGCCCTCTACGAGCAGTACTTC.

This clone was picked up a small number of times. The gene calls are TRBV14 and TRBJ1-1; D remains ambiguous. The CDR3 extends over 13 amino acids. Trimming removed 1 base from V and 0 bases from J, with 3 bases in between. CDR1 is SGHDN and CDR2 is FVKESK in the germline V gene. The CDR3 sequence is CASSQALNTEAFF. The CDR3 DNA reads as TGTGCCAGCAGCCAAGCACTGAACACTGAAGCTTTCTTT.

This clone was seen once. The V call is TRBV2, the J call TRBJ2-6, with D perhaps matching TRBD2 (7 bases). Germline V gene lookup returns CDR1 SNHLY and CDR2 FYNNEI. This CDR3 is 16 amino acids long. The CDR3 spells CATRGAPPSGANVLTF. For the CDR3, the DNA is TGTGCAACCCGGGGGGCCCCCCCCTCTGGGGCCAACGTCCTGACTTTC.

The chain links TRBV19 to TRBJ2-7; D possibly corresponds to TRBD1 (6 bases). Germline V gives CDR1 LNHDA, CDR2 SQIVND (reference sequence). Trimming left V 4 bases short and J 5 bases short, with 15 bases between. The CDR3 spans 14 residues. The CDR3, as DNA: TGTGCCAGTAGTAAAACAGGGTGGTGGAACGAGCAGTACTTC. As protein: CASSKTGWWNEQYF. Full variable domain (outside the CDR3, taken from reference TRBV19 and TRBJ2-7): DGGITQSPKYLFRKEGQNVTLSCEQNLNHDAMYWYRQDPGQGLRLIYYSQIVNDFQKGDIAEGYSVSREKKESFPLTVTSAQKNPTAFYLCASSKTGWWNEQYFGPGTRLTVT.

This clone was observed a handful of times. The CDR3 here is CASSYPGDTQYF. In DNA, the CDR3 is TGTGCCAGCAGTTACCCGGGAGATACGCAGTATTTT. The chain uses TRBV6-5 and TRBJ2-3; D remains ambiguous. Germline CDR1 and CDR2: MNHEY and SVGAGI. Trimming pared 2 bases from V and 5 bases from J, leaving 5 bases between. This CDR3 region has 12 residues.

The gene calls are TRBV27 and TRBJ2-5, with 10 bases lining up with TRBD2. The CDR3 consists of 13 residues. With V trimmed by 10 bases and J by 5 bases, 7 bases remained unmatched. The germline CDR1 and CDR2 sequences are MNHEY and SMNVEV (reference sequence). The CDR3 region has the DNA TGTGCCACCCGGCTAGCGGGGGTGGAGACCCAGTACTTC. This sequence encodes CATRLAGVETQYF.

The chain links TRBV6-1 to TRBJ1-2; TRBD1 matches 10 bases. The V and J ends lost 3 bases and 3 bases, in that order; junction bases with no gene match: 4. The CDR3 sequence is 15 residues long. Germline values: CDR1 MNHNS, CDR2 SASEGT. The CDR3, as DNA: TGTGCCAGCAGTGATCCGGGACAGGGGTACTATGGCTACACCTTC. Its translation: CASSDPGQGYYGYTF.

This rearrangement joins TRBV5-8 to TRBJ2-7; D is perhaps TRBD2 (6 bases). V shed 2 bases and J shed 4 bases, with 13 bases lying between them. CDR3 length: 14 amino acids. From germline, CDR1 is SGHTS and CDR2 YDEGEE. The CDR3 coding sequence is TGTGCCAGCAGCTTAGCGGGTGGTTTTTACGAGCAGTACTTC. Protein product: CASSLAGGFYEQYF.

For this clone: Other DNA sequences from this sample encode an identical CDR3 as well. CDR3 DNA: TGCAGCGTTGAGGGGGGGGCGGGGGAGACCCAGTACTTC. Translating it yields CSVEGGAGETQYF. This chain joins TRBV29-1 and TRBJ2-5, with D perhaps TRBD2 (7 bases). The V end lost 3 bases, the J end lost 5 bases, and 13 bases lay between the germline ends. Germline V gene lookup returns CDR1 SQVTM and CDR2 ANQGSEA. The CDR3 is 13 amino acids.

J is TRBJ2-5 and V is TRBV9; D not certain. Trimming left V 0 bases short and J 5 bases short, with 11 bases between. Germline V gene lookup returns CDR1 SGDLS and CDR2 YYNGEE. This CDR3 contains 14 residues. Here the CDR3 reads CASSVGPEQETQYF. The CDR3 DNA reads TGTGCCAGCAGCGTAGGTCCCGAACAGGAGACCCAGTACTTC.

The CDR3 DNA sequence: TGTGCCAGCAGCGACTCTTGGGCCAATGAGCAGTTCTTC. Amino acid sequence: CASSDSWANEQFF. The chain links TRBV9 to TRBJ2-1, with D uncertain. The CDR3 has 13 residues. Germline V gene data show CDR1 as SGDLS and CDR2 as YYNGEE. Trimming removed 3 bases at V and 6 bases at J, with 10 bases between.

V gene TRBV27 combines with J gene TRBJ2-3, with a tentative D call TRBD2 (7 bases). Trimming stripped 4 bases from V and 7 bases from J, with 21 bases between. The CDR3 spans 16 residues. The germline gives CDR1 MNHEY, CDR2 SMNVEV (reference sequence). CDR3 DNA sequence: TGTGCCAGCAGTTCGCCTGGCGGGGGCCGCGGGAATACGCAGTATTTT. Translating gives CASSSPGGGRGNTQYF.

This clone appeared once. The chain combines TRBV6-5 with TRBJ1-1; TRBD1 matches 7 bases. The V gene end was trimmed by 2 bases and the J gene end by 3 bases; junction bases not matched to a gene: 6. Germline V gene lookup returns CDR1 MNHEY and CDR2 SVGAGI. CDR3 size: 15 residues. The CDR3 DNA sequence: TGTGCCAGCAGTTACCGGACAGGCCGAGACACTGAAGCTTTCTTT. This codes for CASSYRTGRDTEAFF.

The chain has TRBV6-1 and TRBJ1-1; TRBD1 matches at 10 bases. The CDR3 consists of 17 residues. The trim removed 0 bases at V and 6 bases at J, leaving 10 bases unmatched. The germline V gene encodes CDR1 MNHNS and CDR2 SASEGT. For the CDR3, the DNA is TGTGCCAGCAGTGAAGCTCCCTCAGGGACAGGGGTCGCTGAAGCTTTCTTT. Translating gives CASSEAPSGTGVAEAFF.

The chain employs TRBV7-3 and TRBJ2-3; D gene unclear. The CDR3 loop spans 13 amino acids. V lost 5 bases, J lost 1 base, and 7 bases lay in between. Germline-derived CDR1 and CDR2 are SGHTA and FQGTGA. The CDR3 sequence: CASSPTRTDTQYF. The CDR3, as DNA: TGTGCCAGCAGCCCGACACGCACAGATACGCAGTATTTT. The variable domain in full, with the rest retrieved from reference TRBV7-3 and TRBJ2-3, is GAGVSQTPSNKVTEKGKYVELRCDPISGHTALYWYRQSLGQGPEFLIYFQGTGAADDSGLPNDRFFAVRPEGSVSTLKIQRTERGDSAVYLCASSPTRTDTQYFGPGTRLTVL.

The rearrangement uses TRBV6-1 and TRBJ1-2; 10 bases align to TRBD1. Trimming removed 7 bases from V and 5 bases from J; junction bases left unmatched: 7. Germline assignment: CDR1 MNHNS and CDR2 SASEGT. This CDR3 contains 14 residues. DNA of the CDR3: TGTGCCAGCACTCAGACAGGGGGCTCTTATGGCTACACCTTC. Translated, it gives CASTQTGGSYGYTF.

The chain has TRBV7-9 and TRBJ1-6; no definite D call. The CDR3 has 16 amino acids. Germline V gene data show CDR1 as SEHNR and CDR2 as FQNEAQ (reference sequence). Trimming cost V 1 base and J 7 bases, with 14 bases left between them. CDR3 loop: CASSLGARQPNSPLHF. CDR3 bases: TGTGCCAGCAGCTTAGGGGCCCGGCAGCCAAATTCACCCCTCCACTTT.

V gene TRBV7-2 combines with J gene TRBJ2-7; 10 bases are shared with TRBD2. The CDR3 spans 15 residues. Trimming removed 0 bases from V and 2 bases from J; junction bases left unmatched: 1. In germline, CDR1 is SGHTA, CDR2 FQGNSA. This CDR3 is CASSLAGTSAYEQYF. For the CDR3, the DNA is TGTGCCAGCAGCTTAGCCGGGACTAGCGCCTACGAGCAGTACTTC.

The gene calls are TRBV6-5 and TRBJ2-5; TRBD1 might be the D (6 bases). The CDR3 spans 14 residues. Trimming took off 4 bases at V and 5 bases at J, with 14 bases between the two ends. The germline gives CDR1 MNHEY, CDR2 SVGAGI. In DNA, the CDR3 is TGTGCCAGCAGTTCTCCAACAGGGTTGGAGACCCAGTACTTC. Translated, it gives CASSSPTGLETQYF.

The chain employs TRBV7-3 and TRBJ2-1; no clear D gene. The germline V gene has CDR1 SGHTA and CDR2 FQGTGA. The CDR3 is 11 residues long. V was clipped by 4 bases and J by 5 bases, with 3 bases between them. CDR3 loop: CASSYNNEQFF. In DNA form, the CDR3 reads TGTGCCAGCAGCTATAACAATGAGCAGTTCTTC.

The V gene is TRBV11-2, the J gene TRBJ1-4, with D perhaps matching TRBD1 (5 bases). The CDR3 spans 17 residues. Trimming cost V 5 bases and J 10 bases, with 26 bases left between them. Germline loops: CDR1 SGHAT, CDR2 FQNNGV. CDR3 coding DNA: TGTGCCAGCAGCAACATCCGGGACCGGACGGGGCTGAGAAAACTGTTTTTT. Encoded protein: CASSNIRDRTGLRKLFF.

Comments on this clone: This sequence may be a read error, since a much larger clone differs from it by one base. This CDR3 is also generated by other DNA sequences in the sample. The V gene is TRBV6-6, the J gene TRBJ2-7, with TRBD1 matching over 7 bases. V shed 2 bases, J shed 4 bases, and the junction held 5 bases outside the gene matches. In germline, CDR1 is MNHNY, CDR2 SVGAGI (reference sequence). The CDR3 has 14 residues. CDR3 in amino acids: CASSYPGGSYEQYF. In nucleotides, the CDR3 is TGTGCCAGCAGTTACCCAGGGGGTTCGTACGAGCAGTACTTC.

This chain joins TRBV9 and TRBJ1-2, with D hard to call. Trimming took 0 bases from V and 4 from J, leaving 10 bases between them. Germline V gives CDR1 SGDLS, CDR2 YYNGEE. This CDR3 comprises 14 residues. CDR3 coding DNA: TGTGCCAGCAGCGTAGTGGAAATCCCCTATGGCTACACCTTC. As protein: CASSVVEIPYGYTF.